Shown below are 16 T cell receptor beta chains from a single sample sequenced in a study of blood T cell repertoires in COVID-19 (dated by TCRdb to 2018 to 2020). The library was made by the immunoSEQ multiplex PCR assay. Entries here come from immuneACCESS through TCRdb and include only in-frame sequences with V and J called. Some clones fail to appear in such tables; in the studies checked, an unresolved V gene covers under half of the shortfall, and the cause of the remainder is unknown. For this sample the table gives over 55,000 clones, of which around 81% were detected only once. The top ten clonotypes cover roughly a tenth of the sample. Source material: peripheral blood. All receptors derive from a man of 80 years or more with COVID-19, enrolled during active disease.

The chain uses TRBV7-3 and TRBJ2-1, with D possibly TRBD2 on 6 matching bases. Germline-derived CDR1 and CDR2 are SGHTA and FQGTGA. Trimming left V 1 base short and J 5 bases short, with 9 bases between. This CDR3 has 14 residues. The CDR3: CASSLSGVHNEQFF. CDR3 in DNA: TGTGCCAGCAGCTTAAGCGGGGTCCACAATGAGCAGTTCTTC.

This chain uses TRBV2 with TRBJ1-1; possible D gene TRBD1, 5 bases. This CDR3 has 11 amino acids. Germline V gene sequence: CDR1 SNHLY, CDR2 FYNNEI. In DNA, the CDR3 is TGTGCTCGTCAGGGGAACACTGAAGCTTTCTTT. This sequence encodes CARQGNTEAFF. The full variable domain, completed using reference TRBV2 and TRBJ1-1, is EPEVTQTPSHQVTQMGQEVILRCVPISNHLYFYWYRQILGQKVEFLVSFYNNEISEKSEIFDDQFSVERPDGSNFTLKIRSTKLEDSAMYFCARQGNTEAFFGQGTRLTVV.

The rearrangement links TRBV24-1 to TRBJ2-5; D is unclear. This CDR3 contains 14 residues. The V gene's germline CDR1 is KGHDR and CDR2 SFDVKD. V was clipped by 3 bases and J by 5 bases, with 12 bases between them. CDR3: CATSDPNSRETQYF. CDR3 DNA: TGTGCCACCAGTGATCCGAACAGTCGGGAGACCCAGTACTTC.

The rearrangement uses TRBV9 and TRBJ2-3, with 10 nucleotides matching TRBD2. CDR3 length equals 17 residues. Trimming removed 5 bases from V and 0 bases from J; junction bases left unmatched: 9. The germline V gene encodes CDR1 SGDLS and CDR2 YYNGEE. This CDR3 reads CASSGAGGPGSTDTQYF. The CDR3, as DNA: TGTGCCAGCAGTGGAGCGGGGGGGCCGGGCAGCACAGATACGCAGTATTTT.

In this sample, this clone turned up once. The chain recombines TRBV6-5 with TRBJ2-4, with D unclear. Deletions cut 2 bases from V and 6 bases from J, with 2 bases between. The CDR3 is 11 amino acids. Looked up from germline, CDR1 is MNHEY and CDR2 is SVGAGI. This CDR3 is CASSYRNIQYF. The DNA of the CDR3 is TGTGCCAGCAGTTACCGAAACATTCAGTACTTC.

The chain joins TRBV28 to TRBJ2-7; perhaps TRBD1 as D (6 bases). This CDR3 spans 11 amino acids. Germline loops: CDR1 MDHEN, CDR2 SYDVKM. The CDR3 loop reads CAGGSFYEQYF. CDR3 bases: TGTGCTGGGGGCAGTTTCTACGAGCAGTACTTC.

The CDR3 region is CASSPNVVGAGTEAFF. As DNA, the CDR3 is TGTGCCAGCTCACCAAACGTGGTGGGCGCGGGCACTGAAGCTTTCTTT. This sequence joins TRBV18 and TRBJ1-1; D is ambiguous. Germline V gene sequence: CDR1 KGHSH, CDR2 LQKENI. CDR3 length: 16 residues. Deletions cut 2 bases from V and 4 bases from J, with 17 bases between.

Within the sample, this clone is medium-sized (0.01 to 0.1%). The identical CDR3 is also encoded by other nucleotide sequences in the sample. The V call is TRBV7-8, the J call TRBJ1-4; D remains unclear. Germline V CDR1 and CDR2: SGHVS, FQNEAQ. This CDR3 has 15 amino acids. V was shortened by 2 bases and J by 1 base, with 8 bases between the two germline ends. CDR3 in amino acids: CASSLNTGTNEKLFF. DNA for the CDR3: TGTGCCAGCAGCTTAAATACCGGAACTAATGAAAAACTGTTTTTT.

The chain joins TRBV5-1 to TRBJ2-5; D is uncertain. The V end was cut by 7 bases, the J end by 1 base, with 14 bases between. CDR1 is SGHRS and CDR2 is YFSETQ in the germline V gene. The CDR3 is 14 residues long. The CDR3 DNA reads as TGCGCCAGCTGGTTCGGGTCCACCCAAGAGACCCAGTACTTC. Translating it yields CASWFGSTQETQYF.

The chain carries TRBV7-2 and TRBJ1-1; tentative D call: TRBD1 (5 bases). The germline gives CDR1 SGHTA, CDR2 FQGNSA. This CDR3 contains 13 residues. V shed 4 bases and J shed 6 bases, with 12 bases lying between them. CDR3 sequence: CASSSTRGAEAFF. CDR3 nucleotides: TGTGCCAGCAGCTCTACAAGGGGCGCTGAAGCTTTCTTT. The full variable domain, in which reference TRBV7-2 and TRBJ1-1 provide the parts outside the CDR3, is GAGVSQSPSNKVTEKGKDVELRCDPISGHTALYWYRQSLGQGLEFLIYFQGNSAPDKSGLPSDRFSAERTGGSVSTLTIQRTQQEDSAVYLCASSSTRGAEAFFGQGTRLTVV.

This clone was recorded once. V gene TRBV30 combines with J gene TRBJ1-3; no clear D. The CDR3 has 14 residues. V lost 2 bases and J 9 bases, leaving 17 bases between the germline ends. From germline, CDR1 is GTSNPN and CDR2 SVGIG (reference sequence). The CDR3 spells CAWSLKGGRGTIYF. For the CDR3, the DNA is TGTGCCTGGAGTCTGAAGGGAGGTCGTGGCACCATATATTTT.

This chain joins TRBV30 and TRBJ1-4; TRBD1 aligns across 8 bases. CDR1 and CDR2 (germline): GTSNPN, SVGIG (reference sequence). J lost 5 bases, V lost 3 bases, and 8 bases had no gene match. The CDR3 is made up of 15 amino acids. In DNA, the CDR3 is TGTGCCTGGAGCACCGACAGGGGAGCAAATGAAAAACTGTTTTTT. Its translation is CAWSTDRGANEKLFF. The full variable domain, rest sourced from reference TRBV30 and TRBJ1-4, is SQTIHQWPATLVQPVGSPLSLECTVEGTSNPNLYWYRQAAGRGLQLLFYSVGIGQISSEVPQNLSASRPQDRQFILSSKKLLLSDSGFYLCAWSTDRGANEKLFFGSGTQLSVL.

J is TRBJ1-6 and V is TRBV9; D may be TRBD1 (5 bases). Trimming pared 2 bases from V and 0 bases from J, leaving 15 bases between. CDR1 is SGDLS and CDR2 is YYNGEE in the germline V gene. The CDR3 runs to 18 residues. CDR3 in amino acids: CASSVRDSRSSYNSPLHF. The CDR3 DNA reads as TGTGCCAGCAGCGTTAGGGACTCCAGGAGCTCCTATAATTCACCCCTCCACTTT.

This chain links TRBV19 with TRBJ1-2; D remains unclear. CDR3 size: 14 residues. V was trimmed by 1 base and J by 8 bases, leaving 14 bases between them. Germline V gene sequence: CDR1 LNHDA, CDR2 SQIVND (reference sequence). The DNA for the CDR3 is TGTGCCAGTAGTATAGGCGGGCCTCTGAGGGGCTACACCTTC. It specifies CASSIGGPLRGYTF.

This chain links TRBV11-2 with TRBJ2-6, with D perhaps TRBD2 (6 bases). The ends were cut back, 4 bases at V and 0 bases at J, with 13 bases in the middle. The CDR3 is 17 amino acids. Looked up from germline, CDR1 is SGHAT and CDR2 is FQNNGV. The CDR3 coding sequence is TGTGCCAGCAGCTGGCGGGACGGTGTCTCTGGGGCCAACGTCCTGACTTTC. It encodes CASSWRDGVSGANVLTF.

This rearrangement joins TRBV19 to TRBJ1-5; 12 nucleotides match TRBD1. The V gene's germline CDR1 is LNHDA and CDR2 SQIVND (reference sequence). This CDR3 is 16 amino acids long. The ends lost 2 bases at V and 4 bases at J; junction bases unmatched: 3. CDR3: CASSIRDRGQNQPQHF. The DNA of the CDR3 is TGTGCCAGTAGTATACGGGACAGGGGGCAAAATCAGCCCCAGCATTTT.